The 25 T cell receptor beta chains reported below all come from one sample, sequenced in a study of cytomegalovirus exposure and HLA in healthy donors. Researchers ran the PCR with 60 Vbeta and 13 Jbeta primers. Generated by immunoSEQ multiplex PCR, the TCRdb table keeps only in-frame clones and is missing some. The data contain about 43,000 clones, around three quarters of them seen just once; the ten biggest clones take up more than 1.2%. Sequencing input: PBMCs. All receptors come from a man aged 30 to 45 in good health and CMV-seronegative.

V gene TRBV19 combines with J gene TRBJ1-1; TRBD1 agrees at 8 bases. Trimming cost V 4 bases and J 8 bases; bases outside gene matches: 12. The germline V gene encodes CDR1 LNHDA and CDR2 SQIVND (reference sequence). This CDR3 spans 15 amino acids. DNA of the CDR3: TGTGCCAGTAGTAATGCAGGACAGGGAGGAGTAGAAGCTTTCTTT. It translates to CASSNAGQGGVEAFF.

This clone was observed a single time. V and J are TRBV11-3 and TRBJ2-4, with 10 bases matching TRBD1. The V and J ends lost 5 bases and 7 bases, in that order; junction bases with no gene match: 2. CDR3 length: 13 amino acids. In germline, CDR1 is SGHNT, CDR2 YENEEA. CDR3 in amino acids: CASSGTGANIQYF. The CDR3 bases are TGTGCCAGCAGCGGGACAGGGGCGAACATTCAGTACTTC.

The DNA for the CDR3 is TGTGCCACCAGCAGAGATTCACTAGCGGGAACCTACGAGCAGTACTTC. It yields the protein CATSRDSLAGTYEQYF. V gene TRBV15 combines with J gene TRBJ2-7; 10 bases map to TRBD2. The CDR3 consists of 16 residues. The germline V gene has CDR1 LNHNV and CDR2 YYDKDF (reference sequence). The V gene end was trimmed by 0 bases and the J gene end by 2 bases; junction bases not matched to a gene: 4. The entire variable domain, with the rest obtained from reference TRBV15 and TRBJ2-7, is as follows: DAMVIQNPRYQVTQFGKPVTLSCSQTLNHNVMYWYQQKSSQAPKLLFHYYDKDFNNEADTPDNFQSRRPNTSFCFLDIRSPGLGDTAMYLCATSRDSLAGTYEQYFGPGTRLTVT.

J is TRBJ2-1 and V is TRBV29-1; 8 bases map to TRBD1. CDR1 is SQVTM and CDR2 is ANQGSEA in the germline V gene. Losses at the gene ends were 2 bases for V and 7 bases for J; bases not matched to a gene: 13. The CDR3 is made up of 16 amino acids. The CDR3 sequence: CSVERGTGLPPNEQFF. The CDR3 DNA reads TGCAGCGTTGAACGAGGGACAGGCTTACCCCCAAATGAGCAGTTCTTC.

The gene calls are TRBV7-9 and TRBJ2-1; 7 bases are a match to TRBD1. The CDR3 extends over 13 amino acids. The germline gives CDR1 SEHNR, CDR2 FQNEAQ (reference sequence). V gave up 5 bases and J gave up 10 bases; unmatched junction bases: 8. CDR3 residues: CASSTGTVGEQFF. The CDR3, as DNA: TGTGCCAGCAGCACAGGGACAGTCGGGGAGCAGTTCTTC.

The V gene is TRBV30, the J gene TRBJ1-4, with D uncertain. The CDR3 is 14 residues long. Germline loops: CDR1 GTSNPN, CDR2 SVGIG (reference sequence). V was clipped by 0 bases and J by 7 bases, with 12 bases between them. The CDR3 DNA is TGTGCCTGGAGTGTAAACCGAGGGAGTGAAAAACTGTTTTTT. Protein: CAWSVNRGSEKLFF.

The chain employs TRBV18 and TRBJ1-1, with TRBD1 matching over 11 bases. The CDR3 spans 16 residues. V lost 4 bases, J lost 0 bases, and 4 bases stayed unmatched. Germline CDR1 KGHSH, CDR2 LQKENI. CDR3 sequence reads: CASSLGTGGLNTEAFF. The DNA of the CDR3 is TGTGCCAGCTCACTCGGGACAGGGGGACTGAACACTGAAGCTTTCTTT.

This chain uses TRBV5-6 with TRBJ2-2; TRBD2 agrees at 15 bases. With V trimmed by 4 bases and J by 5 bases, 6 bases remained unmatched. The CDR3 sequence is 17 residues long. Germline CDR1 SGHDT, CDR2 YYEEEE. The CDR3 DNA reads as TGTGCCAGCAGCCCTTTCGGACTAGCGGGAGGGACCGGGGAGCTGTTTTTT. As protein: CASSPFGLAGGTGELFF.

The V call is TRBV7-8, the J call TRBJ2-2; maybe TRBD2 (5 bases). Trimming cost V 5 bases and J 1 base, with 8 bases left between them. There are 14 residues in the CDR3. Germline loops: CDR1 SGHVS, CDR2 FQNEAQ. CDR3: CASSASGNTGELFF. Here the CDR3 DNA reads TGTGCCAGCAGCGCGAGCGGGAACACCGGGGAGCTGTTTTTT.

V usage is TRBV30 and J usage is TRBJ2-2; TRBD2 agrees at 10 bases. V lost 3 bases to trimming and J lost 8 bases; unmatched junction nucleotides: 18. The CDR3 covers 18 residues. Germline V CDR1 and CDR2: GTSNPN, SVGIG (reference sequence). CDR3 nucleotides: TGTGCCTGGAGCCCCAGGGGATTATTCTTAGCGGGAGGTGGGGAGCTGTTTTTT. Translating gives CAWSPRGLFLAGGGELFF.

The chain links TRBV5-1 to TRBJ2-1; TRBD2 agrees at 11 bases. J lost 6 bases, V lost 4 bases, and 6 bases had no gene match. The CDR3 totals 15 residues. Germline CDR1 reads SGHRS; CDR2 reads YFSETQ. CDR3 sequence: CASSNGTSGSNEQFF. Here the CDR3 DNA reads TGCGCCAGCAGCAACGGGACTAGCGGATCCAATGAGCAGTTCTTC.

The rearrangement uses TRBV4-3 and TRBJ2-7, with a weak D call TRBD2 (5 bases). V was shortened by 0 bases and J by 7 bases, with 13 bases between the two germline ends. The germline CDR1 and CDR2 sequences are LGHNA and YSLEER. The length of the CDR3 is 14 residues. CDR3 protein: CASSQDHRGMEQYF. The CDR3, as DNA: TGCGCCAGCAGCCAAGATCATCGGGGTATGGAGCAGTACTTC.

The chain couples TRBV10-2 to TRBJ2-7; TRBD1 is a possible D gene (5 bases). Germline CDR1 reads WSHSY; CDR2 reads SAAADI. This CDR3 region has 13 residues. V was pared by 3 bases and J by 7 bases, with 13 bases between. The CDR3 coding sequence is TGCGCCAGCAGTGATCTGGGGCTAGTGGAGCAGTACTTC. Its translation: CASSDLGLVEQYF.

The chain couples TRBV7-2 to TRBJ2-3, with a tentative D call TRBD2 (5 bases). Trimming cost V 3 bases and J 1 base, with 5 bases left between them. The CDR3 contains 13 residues. CDR1 SGHTA and CDR2 FQGNSA come from the germline V gene. The CDR3 bases are TGTGCCAGCAGCTTCGGGGGCACAGATACGCAGTATTTT. Encoded protein: CASSFGGTDTQYF.

This clone was seen a single time. The chain employs TRBV6-6 and TRBJ2-3; D remains ambiguous. Per germline, CDR1 MNHNY and CDR2 SVGAGI (reference sequence). The CDR3 runs to 12 residues. V was trimmed by 2 bases and J by 4 bases, leaving 4 bases between them. CDR3 protein: CASSYAADTQYF. The CDR3 coding sequence is TGTGCCAGCAGTTACGCGGCAGATACGCAGTATTTT.

The chain uses TRBV5-1 and TRBJ2-1; D is undetermined. Trimming took off 1 base at V and 9 bases at J, with 11 bases between the two ends. The CDR3 sequence is 13 residues long. Germline CDR1 SGHRS, CDR2 YFSETQ. The CDR3 DNA follows: TGCGCCAGCAGCTTGATAGTGGTCGGTGAGCAGTTCTTC. This translates into CASSLIVVGEQFF.

This chain connects TRBV7-2 to TRBJ2-3, with a possible D match to TRBD1 (6 bases). The CDR3 has 14 amino acids. The germline V gene has CDR1 SGHTA and CDR2 FQGNSA. V was cut by 1 base and J by 1 base, with 6 bases left in between. CDR3 in amino acids: CASSLGGRTDTQYF. In DNA form, the CDR3 reads TGTGCCAGCAGCTTAGGGGGGCGCACAGATACGCAGTATTTT.

The genes are TRBV4-3 and TRBJ1-5; the D is unclear. Germline CDR1 LGHNA, CDR2 YSLEER. V was pared by 0 bases and J by 7 bases, with 10 bases between. CDR3 length equals 14 residues. CDR3 loop: CASSQDSLLQPQHF. CDR3 DNA: TGCGCCAGCAGCCAAGATAGTTTATTGCAGCCCCAGCATTTT.

A few counts support this clone. The V call is TRBV12-5, the J call TRBJ1-1; TRBD1 agrees at 9 bases. V shed 6 bases, J shed 4 bases, and the junction held 6 bases outside the gene matches. There are 14 residues in the CDR3. Germline-derived CDR1 and CDR2 are LGHNT and FRNRAP. Here the CDR3 DNA reads TGTGCTAGTGGGAAACAGGGGGCTGGCACTGAAGCTTTCTTT. This gives the protein CASGKQGAGTEAFF.

CDR3 in amino acids: CASSSQGAINIQYF. CDR3 in DNA: TGTGCCAGCAGCTCACAGGGGGCTATAAACATTCAGTACTTC. The chain employs TRBV5-8 and TRBJ2-4, with 9 nucleotides matching TRBD1. This CDR3 has 14 amino acids. With 3 bases clipped from V and 6 bases from J, the junction kept 4 bases outside the gene matches. From germline, CDR1 is SGHTS and CDR2 YDEGEE.

The rearrangement uses TRBV5-1 and TRBJ2-3; D gene unclear. CDR1 is SGHRS and CDR2 is YFSETQ in the germline V gene. The CDR3 has 14 amino acids. V was cut by 4 bases and J by 1 base, with 10 bases left in between. CDR3 region: CASSPSPGTDTQYF. The CDR3 DNA sequence: TGCGCCAGCAGCCCAAGCCCTGGCACAGATACGCAGTATTTT.

V and J are TRBV7-9 and TRBJ2-7, with a possible D match to TRBD1 (5 bases). Germline CDR1 reads SEHNR; CDR2 reads FQNEAQ (reference sequence). Trimming pared 1 base from V and 7 bases from J, leaving 11 bases between. The CDR3 totals 13 residues. This CDR3 is CASSLGGGKEQYF. Written as DNA, the CDR3 is TGTGCCAGCAGCTTAGGGGGCGGAAAGGAGCAGTACTTC.

The V call is TRBV15, the J call TRBJ1-1; 9 bases map to TRBD1. This CDR3 spans 15 amino acids. Per the germline V gene, CDR1 is LNHNV and CDR2 is YYDKDF (reference sequence). V lost 3 bases, J lost 4 bases, and 6 bases stayed unmatched. The CDR3 region is CATSRMDRGATEAFF. For the CDR3, the DNA is TGTGCCACCAGCAGGATGGACAGGGGTGCCACTGAAGCTTTCTTT.

The rearrangement links TRBV19 to TRBJ1-5; no clear D. The germline V and J ends were trimmed by 3 bases and 5 bases, with 23 bases remaining between them. The CDR3 length is 18 residues. Germline V gene data show CDR1 as LNHDA and CDR2 as SQIVND (reference sequence). CDR3 loop: CASSMGIKDSREDQPQHF. Here the CDR3 DNA reads TGTGCCAGTAGTATGGGAATAAAGGACTCTCGCGAGGATCAGCCCCAGCATTTT. The full variable domain, its missing parts supplied by reference TRBV19 and TRBJ1-5, is DGGITQSPKYLFRKEGQNVTLSCEQNLNHDAMYWYRQDPGQGLRLIYYSQIVNDFQKGDIAEGYSVSREKKESFPLTVTSAQKNPTAFYLCASSMGIKDSREDQPQHFGDGTRLSIL.

The rearrangement links TRBV18 to TRBJ1-3; D is undetermined. CDR1 KGHSH and CDR2 LQKENI come from the germline V gene. V gave up 0 bases and J gave up 6 bases, with 12 bases separating them. CDR3 size: 15 residues. CDR3 DNA: TGTGCCAGCTCACCACCGCAGGCACTGGAAAACACCATATATTTT. It yields the protein CASSPPQALENTIYF.